The 27 T cell receptor beta chains presented below share a single source sample, sequenced in a study of blood T cells in healthy people across ages. Through a sample-barcoded 5' primer and a J-beta primer mix, a second PCR was run for about 6 to 11 cycles. A single record per CDR3 protein comes from TCRdb applying MiXCR to the 5' RACE reads. The sample contains roughly 500,000 distinct CDR3 sequences, approximately 30% of which appear only once. The sequenced material came from blood. These receptors were taken from a woman between 65 and 79 years old in good health.

This clonotype is judged medium-sized. The DNA of the CDR3 is TGTGCCAGCAGTACTCTCGTGGATCGGTTCTTC. Translation gives CASSTLVDRFF. This chain connects TRBV6-6 to TRBJ2-1; D gene uncertain. The CDR3 has 11 amino acids. Trimming removed 5 bases from V and 15 bases from J, with 14 bases in between. Looked up from germline, CDR1 is MNHNY and CDR2 is SVGAGI (reference sequence).

This clonotype was detected only a few times. The CDR3 DNA reads TGCAGCGTTGCTAGGGAGGGGAGTTACTATGGCTACACCTTC. It yields the protein CSVAREGSYYGYTF. The chain uses TRBV29-1 and TRBJ1-2, with D maybe TRBD1 (5 bases). V was pared by 4 bases and J by 3 bases, with 15 bases between. CDR3 length equals 14 residues. Germline values: CDR1 SQVTM, CDR2 ANQGSEA.

This clonotype was counted only a few times. This chain uses TRBV4-3 with TRBJ1-6; the D gene is possibly TRBD1 (5 bases). CDR1 and CDR2 (germline): LGHNA, YSLEER. There are 16 residues in the CDR3. V lost 3 bases to trimming and J lost 7 bases, with 16 bases between them. In DNA, the CDR3 is TGCGCCAGCAGCCAGGTTCCGGGACCTCAAAATTCACCCCTCCACTTT. As protein: CASSQVPGPQNSPLHF.

This clonotype was observed a handful of times. The CDR3 bases are TGCAGTGCTGGGGACAGGGGGCCAAACACCATATATTTT. Translating it yields CSAGDRGPNTIYF. The chain employs TRBV20-1 and TRBJ1-3, with TRBD1 matching 12 bases. Per the germline V gene, CDR1 is DFQATT and CDR2 is SNEGSKA (reference sequence). The CDR3 has 13 residues. Trimming took 5 bases from V and 6 from J; bases not matched to a gene: 2.

V usage is TRBV12-3 or TRBV12-4 and J usage is TRBJ1-5; TRBD1 matches 9 bases. The ends lost 6 bases at V and 4 bases at J; junction bases unmatched: 7. CDR3 length: 15 residues. The CDR3 DNA reads as TGTGCCAGCAGGGCCGGGACAGGGAGGAATCAGCCCCAGCATTTT. Its protein product is CASRAGTGRNQPQHF.

This clonotype was observed a few times. The CDR3 loop reads CASSLLAGVTDTQYF. The CDR3 bases are TGTGCCAGCAGCTTGTTAGCGGGGGTAACAGATACGCAGTATTTT. V and J are TRBV7-3 and TRBJ2-3; TRBD2 matches at 9 bases. The V and J ends lost 3 bases and 3 bases, in that order; junction bases with no gene match: 4. There are 15 residues in the CDR3. Germline loops: CDR1 SGHTA, CDR2 FQGTGA.

In its sample, this clonotype was seen a few times. The chain recombines TRBV3-1 with TRBJ1-1; D is unclear. This CDR3 contains 11 residues. Germline CDR1 reads LGHDT; CDR2 reads YNNKEL (reference sequence). Trimming stripped 3 bases from V and 8 bases from J, with 7 bases between. This CDR3 is CASSQGPEAFF. The DNA of the CDR3 is TGTGCCAGCAGCCAGGGCCCCGAAGCTTTCTTT.

This clonotype was seen more than once but under ten times. The rearrangement uses TRBV4-1 and TRBJ2-5; unclear D gene. TRBJ2-1 matches the DNA end more closely, so the J call is doubtful. Germline CDR1 and CDR2: MGHRA and YSYEKL. The CDR3 contains 15 residues. CDR3 protein: CASSQDPRVGNEQFF. For the CDR3, the DNA is TGCGCCAGCAGCCAAGACCCCCGGGTGGGTAATGAGCAGTTCTTC.

This sequence joins TRBV6-6 and TRBJ2-1, with a weak D call TRBD2 (7 bases). Germline-derived CDR1 and CDR2 are MNHNY and SVGAGI (reference sequence). The ends were cut back, 0 bases at V and 4 bases at J, with 16 bases in the middle. This CDR3 region has 17 residues. CDR3 sequence reads: CASSYSGGAGVYNEQFF. The CDR3 nucleotides are TGTGCCAGCAGTTACTCGGGAGGGGCAGGGGTTTACAATGAGCAGTTCTTC.

The chain couples TRBV5-1 to TRBJ1-2; D is ambiguous. The CDR3 spans 13 residues. The germline CDR1 and CDR2 sequences are SGHRS and YFSETQ. V was trimmed by 0 bases and J by 10 bases, leaving 13 bases between them. This CDR3 reads CASSLEVSSPYTF. Written as DNA, the CDR3 is TGCGCCAGCAGCTTGGAAGTGAGTTCCCCCTACACCTTC.

The chain joins TRBV20-1 to TRBJ2-5; no definite D call. TRBJ2-1 matches the DNA end more closely, so the J call is doubtful. The germline V gene has CDR1 DFQATT and CDR2 SNEGSKA (reference sequence). The CDR3 is 14 amino acids. The CDR3 loop reads CSARTRRTYNEQFF. The CDR3 region has the DNA TGCAGTGCTAGAACCCGCCGGACCTACAATGAGCAGTTCTTC.

This clonotype was seen more than once but under ten times. This likely comes from a read error, as the CDR3 has no conserved phenylalanine or tryptophan at its end. The genes are TRBV6-1 and TRBJ2-5; D gene unclear. The DNA matches TRBJ2-1 better at its end, which makes the J call doubtful. Per the germline V gene, CDR1 is MNHNS and CDR2 is SASEGT. The CDR3 consists of 13 residues. Here the CDR3 reads CATWLESYNEQFL. The CDR3, as DNA: TGTGCTACCTGGTTAGAGTCATACAATGAGCAGTTCCTC.

The chain joins TRBV29-1 to TRBJ1-4; D perhaps matches TRBD1 (6 bases). The CDR3 has 13 residues. Trimming took 6 bases from V and 13 from J, leaving 21 bases between them. Germline CDR1 and CDR2: SQVTM and ANQGSEA. CDR3: CSVALVGGSLLFF. CDR3 bases: TGCAGCGTCGCCCTCGTCGGGGGCAGCTTACTGTTTTTT. Full variable domain (missing parts from reference TRBV29-1 and TRBJ1-4): SAVISQKPSRDICQRGTSLTIQCQVDSQVTMMFWYRQQPGQSLTLIATANQGSEATYESGFVIDKFPISRPNLTFSTLTVSNMSPEDSSIYLCSVALVGGSLLFFGSGTQLSVL.

V gene TRBV20-1 combines with J gene TRBJ1-5, with unresolved D. The germline V gene has CDR1 DFQATT and CDR2 SNEGSKA (reference sequence). V lost 3 bases and J 6 bases, leaving 12 bases between the germline ends. CDR3 length equals 13 residues. The CDR3 nucleotides read TGCAGTGCTAGGAAGGGTTCAGTTCAGCCCCAGCATTTT. It is translated as CSARKGSVQPQHF.

The V call is TRBV6-2 or TRBV6-3, the J call TRBJ1-2, with TRBD1 identical over 7 bases. The CDR3 spans 14 residues. V gave up 4 bases and J gave up 8 bases; unmatched junction bases: 10. CDR1 and CDR2 (germline): MNHEY, SVGEGT. In DNA, the CDR3 is TGTGCCAGCAGTTCCATCGAAGGACAGGAGGGCTACACCTTC. It specifies CASSSIEGQEGYTF.

The chain joins TRBV7-2 to TRBJ1-4; D not certain. The V and J ends lost 7 bases and 0 bases respectively, with 12 bases between them. CDR1 and CDR2 (germline): SGHTA, FQGNSA. CDR3 size: 15 residues. Here the CDR3 DNA reads TGTGCCAGCACAAGGGAGGTGACAACTAATGAAAAACTGTTTTTT. It specifies CASTREVTTNEKLFF.

V gene TRBV28 combines with J gene TRBJ1-2; the match to TRBD1 covers 10 bases. V lost 6 bases and J lost 0; bases outside the gene matches: 13. The CDR3 totals 18 residues. Germline V gene lookup returns CDR1 MDHEN and CDR2 SYDVKM. CDR3 sequence (DNA): TGTGCCAGCAGCCCCCTAGGACAGGGGGTTTCCACTAACTATGGCTACACCTTC. This gives the protein CASSPLGQGVSTNYGYTF.

The chain couples TRBV30 to TRBJ2-7; 9 bases agree with TRBD1. This CDR3 region has 14 residues. The J segment lost 6 bases and the V segment lost 4 bases, leaving 10 bases of the junction unmatched. Germline values: CDR1 GTSNPN, CDR2 SVGIG (reference sequence). CDR3 protein: CAWTAGTGPAEQYF. The CDR3 DNA is TGTGCCTGGACCGCCGGGACAGGGCCGGCCGAGCAGTACTTC.

The chain combines TRBV7-9 with TRBJ1-3; 8 bases agree with TRBD1. Germline V gene sequence: CDR1 SEHNR, CDR2 FQNEAQ (reference sequence). This CDR3 contains 18 residues. Losses at the gene ends were 5 bases for V and 2 bases for J; bases not matched to a gene: 14. CDR3 DNA: TGTGCCAGCAGCGATCCGGGACAGGCCATTATCCCTGGAAACACCATATATTTT. It specifies CASSDPGQAIIPGNTIYF. Variable domain in full (rest from reference TRBV7-9 and TRBJ1-3): DTGVSQNPRHKITKRGQNVTFRCDPISEHNRLYWYRQTLGQGPEFLTYFQNEAQLEKSRLLSDRFSAERPKGSFSTLEIQRTEQGDSAMYLCASSDPGQAIIPGNTIYFGEGSWLTVV.

This clonotype was picked up a small number of times. The rearrangement joins TRBV6-2 or TRBV6-3 to TRBJ1-2; no definite D call. The V gene lost 2 bases and the J gene lost 8 bases, with 9 bases spanning the gap. The CDR3 runs to 12 residues. Germline V gives CDR1 MNHEY, CDR2 SVGEGT. This CDR3 is CASSYRLTGYTF. The DNA for the CDR3 is TGTGCCAGCAGTTACAGGCTAACCGGCTACACCTTC.

This clonotype was recorded at least ten times. The chain joins TRBV5-5 to TRBJ2-7; D gene unclear. The CDR3 has 13 residues. The germline gives CDR1 SGHKS, CDR2 YYEKEE (reference sequence). Trimming took 1 base from V and 4 from J, leaving 9 bases between them. The CDR3 DNA sequence: TGTGCCAGCAGCTTGAGGCAGCGTTACGAGCAGTACTTC. Translation gives CASSLRQRYEQYF.

This clonotype occurred once. The chain is built from TRBV12-3 or TRBV12-4 and TRBJ2-4; 7 nucleotides line up with TRBD2. The CDR3 extends over 16 amino acids. V shed 6 bases and J 7 bases; nucleotides not matched to a gene: 15. CDR3 in amino acids: CASSLGGEGMMNIQYF. The CDR3 DNA sequence: TGTGCCAGCAGCTTGGGTGGGGAGGGCATGATGAACATTCAGTACTTC.

The chain recombines TRBV29-1 with TRBJ1-2, with D possibly being TRBD1 (5 bases). CDR1 is SQVTM, CDR2 ANQGSEA, per germline. V gave up 4 bases and J gave up 5 bases, with 11 bases separating them. The CDR3 totals 12 residues. The CDR3 loop reads CSVAQGIYGYTF. The CDR3 DNA sequence: TGCAGCGTTGCCCAGGGCATATATGGCTACACCTTC.

The chain links TRBV19 to TRBJ2-1; 12 bases are a match to TRBD2. The CDR3 totals 13 residues. V dropped 4 bases and J dropped 15; count of bases not matched to a gene: 7. Germline V CDR1 and CDR2: LNHDA, SQIVND (reference sequence). This CDR3 reads CASSTRLAGDLFF. The CDR3 DNA is TGTGCCAGTAGTACGAGACTAGCGGGAGATCTGTTCTTC.

The gene calls are TRBV20-1 and TRBJ2-3, with TRBD2 identical over 10 bases. The CDR3 is 17 residues long. J lost 2 bases, V lost 2 bases, and 10 bases had no gene match. Per germline, CDR1 DFQATT and CDR2 SNEGSKA (reference sequence). The CDR3 sequence is CSARQAPTSGYTDTQYF. The DNA of the CDR3 is TGCAGTGCTAGACAAGCGCCGACTAGCGGGTACACAGATACGCAGTATTTT.

V gene TRBV1 combines with J gene TRBJ2-5; TRBD2 is taken as the D call from the table, unchecked against the DNA. Matching the DNA end better, TRBJ2-7 makes the J call doubtful. TRBV1 is flagged as a pseudogene. CDR3 length: 16 residues. CDR3 sequence reads: CTSSPERGGPDHEQYF. In DNA form, the CDR3 reads TGCACCAGCAGCCCCGAGCGGGGGGGCCCTGATCACGAGCAGTACTTC.

The chain employs TRBV10-3 and TRBJ2-5; D perhaps matches TRBD2 (5 bases). Looked up from germline, CDR1 is ENHRY and CDR2 is SYGVKD. CDR3 length: 13 amino acids. V was pared by 6 bases and J by 1 base, with 9 bases between. DNA of the CDR3: TGTGCCATCAGCGGGGTGGTCCAAGAGACCCAGTACTTC. Encoded protein: CAISGVVQETQYF.